This T cell receptor beta chain emerged from a study of blood T cell repertoires in COVID-19. The wider study: T cells, B-cell-depleted T cells, or PBMCs supplied cDNA or gDNA.

In the original analysis: Cell counts per sample came from amplifying reference gene primers. The data were produced by immunoSEQ multiplex PCR, yet TCRdb's version contains in-frame clones alone and is incomplete. For V, J and clone size, that table is used; D and trimming come from the DNA. The data show about 93,000 clones, roughly nine tenths seen once. CDR3 length: 13 amino acids. V was pared by 4 bases and J by 1 base, with 8 bases between. CDR1 SQVTM and CDR2 ANQGSEA come from the germline V gene. This chain links TRBV29-1 with TRBJ1-3; D is perhaps TRBD1 (5 bases). This clonotype was obtained from a man aged 55 to 69 with COVID-19, enrolled during active disease. The sequenced sample consisted of peripheral blood. The CDR3 is CSVGKGSGNTIYF. The CDR3 DNA follows: TGCAGCGTTGGTAAGGGGTCTGGAAACACCATATATTTT.